The rows below give T cell receptor beta chains drawn from one sample of a study of T cell repertoires in cytomegalovirus infection. From the reads, TCRdb called clonotypes with MiXCR, one entry per CDR3 protein. The data show 550,000 to 850,000 distinct CDR3 sequences, with roughly a third seen just once and roughly 20% held by the top ten. Their antigens remain unidentified. Sequencing used cultured PBMCs, obtained from culture after CMV antigen stimulation. The origin of the receptors is a human donor in good health (CMV status not recorded). Some clones in this sample may be carry-over from other donors' samples. CDR3s include the opening cysteine and the closing phenylalanine or tryptophan. A D gene is named only where the DNA matches it firmly. Only part of the rows carry a size: once, few, many, or a class if the clone is expanded.

abundance: .
d_gene: TRBD2
len: 14
j_gene: TRBJ2-3
v_gene: TRBV6-1
CDR3aa: CASLSGGSTDTQYF
CDR3nt: TGTGCCAGCTTAAGCGGGGGGAGCACAGATACGCAGTATTTT

abundance: .
d_gene: TRBD2
len: 16
j_gene: TRBJ2-7
v_gene: TRBV7-2
CDR3aa: CASTRTSGSVVYEQYF
CDR3nt: TGTGCCAGCACCCGGACTAGCGGGAGTGTTGTCTACGAGCAGTACTTC

abundance: few
d_gene: .
len: 15
j_gene: TRBJ2-3
v_gene: TRBV5-4
CDR3aa: CASSVRDGAGDTQYF
CDR3nt: TGTGCCAGCAGCGTCCGGGACGGAGCCGGGGATACGCAGTATTTT

abundance: .
d_gene: .
len: 13
j_gene: TRBJ2-1
v_gene: TRBV20-1
CDR3aa: CSASVPSYNEQFF
CDR3nt: TGCAGTGCCAGCGTGCCCTCCTACAATGAGCAGTTCTTC

abundance: .
d_gene: TRBD1
len: 15
j_gene: TRBJ1-1
v_gene: TRBV19
CDR3aa: CASSRRTGWNTEAFF
CDR3nt: TGTGCCAGTAGTAGACGGACAGGGTGGAACACTGAAGCTTTCTTT

abundance: .
d_gene: TRBD2
len: 15
j_gene: TRBJ2-1
v_gene: TRBV5-4
CDR3aa: CASSSGTSGRDEQFF
CDR3nt: TGTGCCAGCAGCTCCGGGACTAGCGGGAGGGATGAGCAGTTCTTC

abundance: few
d_gene: TRBD2
len: 18
j_gene: TRBJ2-3
v_gene: TRBV6-6
CDR3aa: CASSYRVAGGSSTDTQYF
CDR3nt: TGTGCCAGCAGTTACAGAGTAGCGGGGGGATCTAGCACAGATACGCAGTATTTT

abundance: few
d_gene: .
len: 14
j_gene: TRBJ1-1
v_gene: TRBV11-2
CDR3aa: CASSLAPAGTEAFF
CDR3nt: TGTGCCAGCAGCTTAGCCCCAGCTGGCACTGAAGCTTTCTTT

abundance: .
d_gene: .
len: 18
j_gene: TRBJ2-1
v_gene: TRBV7-8
CDR3aa: CASSSPPRRQVFYNEQFF
CDR3nt: TGTGCCAGCAGCTCCCCCCCCCGGCGGCAGGTATTCTACAATGAGCAGTTCTTC

abundance: .
d_gene: .
len: 16
j_gene: TRBJ2-3
v_gene: TRBV20-1
CDR3aa: CSARDPRDPSTDTQYF
CDR3nt: TGCAGTGCTAGAGATCCCCGGGACCCTAGCACAGATACGCAGTATTTT

abundance: many
d_gene: TRBD1
len: 16
j_gene: TRBJ2-3
v_gene: TRBV7-9
CDR3aa: CASSPGDRGAADTQYF
CDR3nt: TGTGCCAGCAGCCCTGGGGACAGGGGGGCAGCAGATACGCAGTATTTT

abundance: .
d_gene: TRBD1
len: 15
j_gene: TRBJ2-2
v_gene: TRBV7-9
CDR3aa: CASSGPGQGNGELFF
CDR3nt: TGTGCCAGCAGCGGACCGGGACAGGGGAACGGGGAGCTGTTTTTT

abundance: few
d_gene: TRBD2
len: 14
j_gene: TRBJ2-7
v_gene: TRBV6-1
CDR3aa: CASSDPGLAYEQYF
CDR3nt: TGTGCCAGCAGTGACCCCGGACTAGCCTACGAGCAGTACTTC

abundance: once
d_gene: .
len: 13
j_gene: TRBJ2-6
v_gene: TRBV12-3/TRBV12-4
CDR3aa: CASSFLGANVLTF
CDR3nt: TGTGCCAGCAGTTTTCTGGGGGCCAACGTCCTGACTTTC

abundance: few
d_gene: TRBD2
len: 16
j_gene: TRBJ2-1
v_gene: TRBV7-8
CDR3aa: CASSSSRAGSYNEQFF
CDR3nt: TGTGCCAGCAGCTCATCTCGAGCGGGGTCCTACAATGAGCAGTTCTTC

abundance: few
d_gene: .
len: 16
j_gene: TRBJ2-1
v_gene: TRBV12-3/TRBV12-4
CDR3aa: CASTSAEARGYNEQFF
CDR3nt: TGTGCCAGCACCTCCGCCGAGGCACGGGGGTACAATGAGCAGTTCTTC

abundance: few
d_gene: .
len: 12
j_gene: TRBJ2-7
v_gene: TRBV10-3
CDR3aa: CAISSGIYEQYF
CDR3nt: TGTGCCATCAGTAGCGGTATTTACGAGCAGTACTTC

abundance: .
d_gene: .
len: 15
j_gene: TRBJ2-5
v_gene: TRBV12-3/TRBV12-4
CDR3aa: CASSLAGAPQETQYF
CDR3nt: TGTGCCAGCAGTTTAGCTGGGGCTCCGCAAGAGACCCAGTACTTC

abundance: few
d_gene: TRBD1
len: 15
j_gene: TRBJ2-4
v_gene: TRBV6-1
CDR3aa: CASTQTGLAKNIQYF
CDR3nt: TGTGCCAGCACCCAGACAGGGCTAGCCAAAAACATTCAGTACTTC

abundance: .
d_gene: .
len: 13
j_gene: TRBJ1-2
v_gene: TRBV5-5
CDR3aa: CASKHGGAHGYTF
CDR3nt: TGTGCCAGCAAGCATGGGGGGGCGCATGGCTACACCTTC

abundance: .
d_gene: .
len: 13
j_gene: TRBJ1-4
v_gene: TRBV20-1
CDR3aa: CSARQVLDEKLFF
CDR3nt: TGCAGTGCGAGACAGGTGCTGGATGAAAAACTGTTTTTT